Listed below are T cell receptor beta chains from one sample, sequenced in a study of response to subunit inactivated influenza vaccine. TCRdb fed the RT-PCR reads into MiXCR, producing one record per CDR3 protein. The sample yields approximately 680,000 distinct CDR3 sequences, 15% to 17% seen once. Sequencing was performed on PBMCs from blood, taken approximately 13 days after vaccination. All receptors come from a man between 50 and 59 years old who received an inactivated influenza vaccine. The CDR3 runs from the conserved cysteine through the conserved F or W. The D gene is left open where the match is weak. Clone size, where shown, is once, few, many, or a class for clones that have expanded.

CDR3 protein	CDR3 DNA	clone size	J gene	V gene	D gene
CASSLRQQQATQYF	TGTGCCAGCAGCTTGCGACAGCAGCAGGCTACGCAGTATTTT	few	TRBJ2-3	TRBV5-6	NA
CSAWTGQAYGYTF	TGCAGCGCGTGGACAGGGCAAGCCTATGGCTACACCTTC	NA	TRBJ1-2	TRBV29-1	TRBD1
CASSPVMTSGSLGETQYF	TGTGCCAGCAGTCCCGTGATGACTAGCGGGAGTTTAGGGGAGACCCAGTACTTC	many	TRBJ2-5	TRBV6-1	TRBD2
CASSPPGQGNYEQYF	TGTGCCAGCAGCCCTCCGGGACAGGGCAATTACGAGCAGTACTTC	NA	TRBJ2-7	TRBV27	TRBD1
CASSTGTGETQYF	TGTGCCAGCAGTACCGGGACTGGGGAGACCCAGTACTTC	few	TRBJ2-5	TRBV6-1	NA
CASSQGQGQSQPQHF	TGCGCCAGCAGCCAAGGACAGGGGCAATCTCAGCCCCAGCATTTT	NA	TRBJ1-5	TRBV4-1	TRBD1
CATGVNPQGAYEQFF	TGTGCCACCGGCGTGAACCCACAGGGGGCCTATGAGCAGTTCTTC	few	TRBJ2-1	TRBV18	TRBD1
CSAHRLGGSYNEQFF	TGCAGTGCTCACCGCCTCGGGGGGTCTTATAATGAGCAGTTCTTC	many	TRBJ2-1	TRBV20-1	TRBD2
CASIFRGQGNTGELFF	TGTGCCAGCATCTTCAGGGGGCAGGGAAACACCGGGGAGCTGTTTTTT	NA	TRBJ2-2	TRBV7-2	TRBD1
CAISEGGVDEQFF	TGTGCCATCAGTGAGGGCGGGGTGGATGAGCAGTTCTTC	NA	TRBJ2-1	TRBV10-3	NA
CASTGLANVLTF	TGTGCCAGCACCGGATTGGCCAACGTCCTGACTTTC	many	TRBJ2-6	TRBV7-9	NA
CASSFLGSDSNNEQFF	TGTGCCAGCAGTTTCTTGGGATCGGACAGCAACAATGAGCAGTTCTTC	few	TRBJ2-1	TRBV28	NA
CASSRRDRDETQYF	TGTGCCAGCAGCCGGCGGGACAGGGACGAGACCCAGTACTTC	NA	TRBJ2-5	TRBV6-1	TRBD1
CASSFPTGIREQYF	TGTGCCAGCAGTTTTCCGACAGGGATCCGCGAGCAGTACTTC	few	TRBJ2-7	TRBV6-2/TRBV6-3	TRBD1
CASSFGTGSEQYF	TGTGCCAGCAGTTTCGGGACAGGGAGCGAGCAGTACTTC	few	TRBJ2-7	TRBV12-3/TRBV12-4	TRBD1
CSAQRNEQFF	TGCAGTGCACAGAGAAATGAGCAGTTCTTC	NA	TRBJ2-1	TRBV20-1	NA
CASSQDRDRGYEQYF	TGCGCCAGCAGCCAAGACCGGGACAGGGGGTACGAGCAGTACTTC	NA	TRBJ2-7	TRBV4-1	TRBD1
CASSFDLGGYTF	TGTGCCAGCAGCTTTGATTTGGGTGGCTACACCTTC	few	TRBJ1-2	TRBV7-9	NA
CASREYNSPLHF	TGTGCCAGCAGGGAATATAATTCACCCCTCCACTTT	many	TRBJ1-6	TRBV28	NA
CASTKGQGANTGELFF	TGTGCCAGCACCAAGGGACAGGGGGCAAACACCGGGGAGCTGTTTTTT	NA	TRBJ2-2	TRBV25-1	TRBD1
CASSWPGHLDTGELFF	TGTGCCAGCAGCTGGCCGGGACACCTAGACACCGGGGAGCTGTTTTTT	NA	TRBJ2-2	TRBV7-9	NA
CSAREISYGRVETQYF	TGCAGTGCTAGAGAGATTTCCTATGGCAGGGTTGAGACCCAGTACTTC	few	TRBJ2-5	TRBV20-1	NA
CASGTIMGSGETQYF	TGTGCCAGCGGGACTATCATGGGGTCGGGGGAGACCCAGTACTTC	few	TRBJ2-5	TRBV6-1	TRBD2
CASSLGDSGRLQETQYF	TGTGCCAGCAGCTTAGGGGATAGCGGGAGACTCCAAGAGACCCAGTACTTC	few	TRBJ2-5	TRBV7-9	TRBD2
CAISASGRDTQYF	TGTGCCATCAGTGCTAGCGGGAGAGATACGCAGTATTTT	many	TRBJ2-3	TRBV10-3	TRBD2
CASSPRTSGVVDEQFF	TGTGCCAGCAGCCCACGGACTAGCGGGGTCGTCGATGAGCAGTTCTTC	NA	TRBJ2-1	TRBV7-8	TRBD2
CASSLLAETYEQYF	TGTGCCAGCAGCTTGTTAGCAGAGACCTACGAGCAGTACTTC	NA	TRBJ2-7	TRBV5-5	NA
CASSYTSGRAGDTQYF	TGTGCCAGCAGCTATACTAGCGGGAGGGCCGGGGATACGCAGTATTTT	NA	TRBJ2-3	TRBV6-5	TRBD2
CASSTRQGGINTIYF	TGTGCCAGCAGTACGCGACAGGGAGGTATCAACACCATATATTTT	many	TRBJ1-3	TRBV12-3/TRBV12-4	TRBD1
CSVAGLGRDGLEYF	TGCAGCGTTGCGGGCTTAGGAAGGGACGGGTTGGAGTACTTC	NA	TRBJ2-7	TRBV29-1	NA